This TCR beta chain comes out of a study of a mutant IDH1 vaccine in newly diagnosed glioma. For this clone: The antigen is not known.

Specified time point: week 11, during vaccination. Every vaccine dose comprised 300 ug of mutant IDH1 20-mer peptide plus topical imiquimod. Each tumor in the donors was a new WHO grade 3 or 4 astrocytoma, IDH1-mutant and ATRX-lost. V was pared by 0 bases and J by 6 bases, with 10 bases between. CDR3 length: 14 residues. Germline CDR1 SGHDT, CDR2 YYEEEE. Libraries were prepared by immunoSEQ multiplex PCR; TCRdb keeps only in-frame clonotypes and omits some of them. The sample carries around 120,000 clones, around four fifths recorded once. The material was PBMCs, obtained from a glioma patient whose treatment included an IDH1 peptide vaccine. The rearrangement joins TRBV5-6 to TRBJ2-1; D is ambiguous. The TCR comes from a man aged 35-49 years with glioma. CDR3 coding DNA: TGTGCCAGCAGCTTGGCCTGGCCAGGCAATGAGCAGTTCTTC. This gives the protein CASSLAWPGNEQFF.